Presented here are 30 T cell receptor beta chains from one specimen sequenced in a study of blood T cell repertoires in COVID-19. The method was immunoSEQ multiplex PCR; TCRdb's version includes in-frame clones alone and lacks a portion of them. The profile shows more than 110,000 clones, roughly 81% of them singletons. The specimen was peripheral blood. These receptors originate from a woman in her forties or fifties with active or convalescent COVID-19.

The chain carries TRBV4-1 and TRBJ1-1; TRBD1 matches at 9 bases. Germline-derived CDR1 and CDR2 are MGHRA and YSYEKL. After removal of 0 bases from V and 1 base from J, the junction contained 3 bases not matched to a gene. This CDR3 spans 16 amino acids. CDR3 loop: CASSQDPGQGNTEAFF. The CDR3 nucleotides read TGCGCCAGCAGCCAAGATCCGGGACAGGGGAACACTGAAGCTTTCTTT.

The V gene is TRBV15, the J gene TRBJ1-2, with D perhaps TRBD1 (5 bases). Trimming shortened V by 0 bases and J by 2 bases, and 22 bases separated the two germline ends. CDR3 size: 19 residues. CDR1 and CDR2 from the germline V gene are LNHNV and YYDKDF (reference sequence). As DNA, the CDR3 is TGTGCCACCAGCAGAGATGGGAAGAACAGGCCGGGCCTAAACTATGGCTACACCTTC. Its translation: CATSRDGKNRPGLNYGYTF.

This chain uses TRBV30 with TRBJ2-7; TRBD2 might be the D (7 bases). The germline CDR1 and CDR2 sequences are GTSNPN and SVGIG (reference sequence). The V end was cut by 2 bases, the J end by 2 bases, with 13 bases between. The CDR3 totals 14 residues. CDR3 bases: TGTGCCTGGAGTAGGGGGGGCGAGACCTACGAGCAGTACTTC. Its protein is CAWSRGGETYEQYF.

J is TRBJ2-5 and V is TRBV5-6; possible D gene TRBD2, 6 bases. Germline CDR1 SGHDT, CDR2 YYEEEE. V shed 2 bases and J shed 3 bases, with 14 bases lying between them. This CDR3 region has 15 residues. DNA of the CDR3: TGTGCCAGCAGCTTATTGGGTGGAGGGAAAGAGACCCAGTACTTC. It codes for CASSLLGGGKETQYF.

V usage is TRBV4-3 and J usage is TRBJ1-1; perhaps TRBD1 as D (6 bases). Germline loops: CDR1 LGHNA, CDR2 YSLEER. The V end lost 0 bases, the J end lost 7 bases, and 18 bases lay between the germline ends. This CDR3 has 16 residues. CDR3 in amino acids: CASSQEGRARTVEAFF. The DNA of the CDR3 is TGCGCCAGCAGCCAAGAAGGCCGGGCAAGGACAGTTGAAGCTTTCTTT.

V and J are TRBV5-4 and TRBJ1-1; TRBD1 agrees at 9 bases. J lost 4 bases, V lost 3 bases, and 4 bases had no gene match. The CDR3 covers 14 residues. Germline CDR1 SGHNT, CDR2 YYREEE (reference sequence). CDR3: CASSSKTGGTEAFF. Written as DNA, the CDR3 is TGTGCCAGCAGCTCGAAGACAGGGGGCACTGAAGCTTTCTTT.

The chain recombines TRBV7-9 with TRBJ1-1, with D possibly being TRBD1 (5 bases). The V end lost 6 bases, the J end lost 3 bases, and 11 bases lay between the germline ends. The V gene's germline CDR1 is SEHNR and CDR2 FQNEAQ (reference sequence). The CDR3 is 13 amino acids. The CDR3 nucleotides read TGTGCCAGCAGGGGCCAAGGGGACACTGAAGCTTTCTTT. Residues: CASRGQGDTEAFF.

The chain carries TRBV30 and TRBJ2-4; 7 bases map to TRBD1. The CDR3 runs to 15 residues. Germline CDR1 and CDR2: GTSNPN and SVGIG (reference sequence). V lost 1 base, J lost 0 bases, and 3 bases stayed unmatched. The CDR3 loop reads CAWSADRVAKNIQYF. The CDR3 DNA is TGTGCCTGGAGTGCCGACAGGGTAGCCAAAAACATTCAGTACTTC.

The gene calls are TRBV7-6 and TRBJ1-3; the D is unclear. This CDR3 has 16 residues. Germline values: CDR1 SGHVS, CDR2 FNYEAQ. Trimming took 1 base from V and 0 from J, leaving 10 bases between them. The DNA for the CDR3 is TGTGCCAGCAGCTTAGGAGGAACCAACTCTGGAAACACCATATATTTT. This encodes CASSLGGTNSGNTIYF.

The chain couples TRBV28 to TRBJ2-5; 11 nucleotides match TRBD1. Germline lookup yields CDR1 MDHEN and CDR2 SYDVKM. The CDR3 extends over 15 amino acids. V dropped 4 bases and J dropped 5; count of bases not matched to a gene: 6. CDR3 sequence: CASSSGQGVGETQYF. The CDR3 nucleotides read TGTGCCAGCAGTTCGGGACAGGGGGTTGGGGAGACCCAGTACTTC.

CDR3 sequence (DNA): TGTGCCAGCAGCTTAGTGGGCACCCAGCTCGGTCAGCCCCAGCATTTT. Translation: CASSLVGTQLGQPQHF. The rearrangement links TRBV7-2 to TRBJ1-5; D remains ambiguous. Trimming stripped 1 base from V and 6 bases from J, with 16 bases between. The CDR3 is 16 residues long. Germline CDR1 reads SGHTA; CDR2 reads FQGNSA.

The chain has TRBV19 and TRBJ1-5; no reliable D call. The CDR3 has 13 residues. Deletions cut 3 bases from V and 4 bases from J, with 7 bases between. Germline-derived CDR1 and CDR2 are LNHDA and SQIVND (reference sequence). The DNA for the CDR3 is TGTGCCAGTAGTATCGGGGTGAATCAGCCCCAGCATTTT. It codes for CASSIGVNQPQHF.

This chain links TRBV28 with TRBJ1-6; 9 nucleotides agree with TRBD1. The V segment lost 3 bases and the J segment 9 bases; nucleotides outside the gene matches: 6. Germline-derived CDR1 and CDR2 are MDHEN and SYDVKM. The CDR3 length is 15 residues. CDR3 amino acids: CASSLTGGFTSPLHF. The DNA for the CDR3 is TGTGCCAGCAGTTTGACAGGGGGGTTTACTTCACCCCTCCACTTT. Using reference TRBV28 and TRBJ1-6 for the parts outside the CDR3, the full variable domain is DVKVTQSSRYLVKRTGEKVFLECVQDMDHENMFWYRQDPGLGLRLIYFSYDVKMKEKGDIPEGYSVSREKKERFSLILESASTNQTSMYLCASSLTGGFTSPLHFGNGTRLTVT.

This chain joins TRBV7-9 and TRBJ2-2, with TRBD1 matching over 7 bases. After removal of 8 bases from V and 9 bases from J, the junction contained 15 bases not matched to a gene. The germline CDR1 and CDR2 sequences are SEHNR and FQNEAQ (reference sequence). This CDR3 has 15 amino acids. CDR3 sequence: CASGRTGPTVRELFF. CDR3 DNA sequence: TGTGCCAGCGGACGGACAGGCCCTACTGTAAGGGAGCTGTTTTTT.

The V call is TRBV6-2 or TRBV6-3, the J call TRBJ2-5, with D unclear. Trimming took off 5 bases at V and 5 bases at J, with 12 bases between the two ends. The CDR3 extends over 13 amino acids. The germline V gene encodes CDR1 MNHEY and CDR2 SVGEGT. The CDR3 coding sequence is TGTGCCAGCAGTCCCCAGGTTGGGGAGACCCAGTACTTC. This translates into CASSPQVGETQYF.

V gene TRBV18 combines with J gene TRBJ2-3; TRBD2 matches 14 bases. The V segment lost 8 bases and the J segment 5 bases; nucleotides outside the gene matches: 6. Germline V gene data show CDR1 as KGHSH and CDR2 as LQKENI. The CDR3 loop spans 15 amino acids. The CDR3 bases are TGTGCCAGCACGCGGACTAGCGGGAGGTTAGATACGCAGTATTTT. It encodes CASTRTSGRLDTQYF.

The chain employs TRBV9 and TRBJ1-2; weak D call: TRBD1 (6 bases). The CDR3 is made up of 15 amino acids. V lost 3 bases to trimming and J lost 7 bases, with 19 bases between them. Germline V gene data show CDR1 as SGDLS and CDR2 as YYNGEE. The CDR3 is CASSGMASGEGGYTF. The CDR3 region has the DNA TGTGCCAGCAGCGGGATGGCATCAGGGGAGGGTGGCTACACCTTC.

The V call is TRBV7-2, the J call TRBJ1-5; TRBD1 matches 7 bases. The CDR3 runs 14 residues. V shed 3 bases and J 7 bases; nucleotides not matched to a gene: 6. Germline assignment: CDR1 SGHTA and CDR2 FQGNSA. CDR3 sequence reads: CASSFRGAEQPQHF. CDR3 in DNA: TGTGCCAGCAGCTTCAGGGGGGCTGAGCAGCCCCAGCATTTT.

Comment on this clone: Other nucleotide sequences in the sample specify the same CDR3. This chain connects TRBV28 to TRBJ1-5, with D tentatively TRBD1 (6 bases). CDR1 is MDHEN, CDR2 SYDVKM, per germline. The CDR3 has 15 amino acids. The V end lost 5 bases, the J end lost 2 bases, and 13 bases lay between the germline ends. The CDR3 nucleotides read TGTGCCAGCAGTCTCCAGACAGGCCGCAATCAGCCCCAGCATTTT. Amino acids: CASSLQTGRNQPQHF.

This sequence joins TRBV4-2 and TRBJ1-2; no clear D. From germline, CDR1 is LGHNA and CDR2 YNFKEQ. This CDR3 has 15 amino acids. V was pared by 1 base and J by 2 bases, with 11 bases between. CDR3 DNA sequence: TGTGCCAGCAGCCAAGGTTACGGGGAGAACTATGGCTACACCTTC. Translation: CASSQGYGENYGYTF.

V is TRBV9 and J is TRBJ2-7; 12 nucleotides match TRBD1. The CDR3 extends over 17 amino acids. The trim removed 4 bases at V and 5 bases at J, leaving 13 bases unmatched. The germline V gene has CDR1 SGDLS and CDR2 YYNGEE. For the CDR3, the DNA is TGTGCCAGCAGCTTAGGAGGGCGAGGGACAGGGGGCCACGAGCAGTACTTC. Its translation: CASSLGGRGTGGHEQYF.

The CDR3 DNA reads as TGTGCCAGCAGCCTCAACGGACTAGCGGACACAGATACGCAGTATTTT. Protein: CASSLNGLADTDTQYF. The chain links TRBV7-3 to TRBJ2-3, with TRBD2 matching over 10 bases. Trimming took 5 bases from V and 2 from J; bases not matched to a gene: 7. CDR1 is SGHTA and CDR2 is FQGTGA in the germline V gene. The CDR3 extends over 16 amino acids.

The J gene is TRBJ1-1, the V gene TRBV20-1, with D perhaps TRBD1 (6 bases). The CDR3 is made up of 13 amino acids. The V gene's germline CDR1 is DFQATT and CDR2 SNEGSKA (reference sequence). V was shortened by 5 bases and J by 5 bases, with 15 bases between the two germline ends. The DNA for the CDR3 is TGCAGTGCTGGTGCTCAGGGGCATACTGAAGCTTTCTTT. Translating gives CSAGAQGHTEAFF.

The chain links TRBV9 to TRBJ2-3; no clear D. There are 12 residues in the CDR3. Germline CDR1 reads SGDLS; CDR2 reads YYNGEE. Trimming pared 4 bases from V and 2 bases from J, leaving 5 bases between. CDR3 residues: CASSLSTDTQYF. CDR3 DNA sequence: TGTGCCAGCAGCCTCTCCACAGATACGCAGTATTTT. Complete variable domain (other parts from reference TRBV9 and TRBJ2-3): DSGVTQTPKHLITATGQRVTLRCSPRSGDLSVYWYQQSLDQGLQFLIQYYNGEERAKGNILERFSAQQFPDLHSELNLSSLELGDSALYFCASSLSTDTQYFGPGTRLTVL.

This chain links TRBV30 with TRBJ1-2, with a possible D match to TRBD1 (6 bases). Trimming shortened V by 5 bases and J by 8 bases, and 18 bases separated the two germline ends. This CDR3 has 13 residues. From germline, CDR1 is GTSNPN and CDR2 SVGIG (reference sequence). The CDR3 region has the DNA TGTGCCTGGGGGAGGCCAGGGGAAGGCGGCTACACCTTC. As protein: CAWGRPGEGGYTF.

CDR3 DNA sequence: TGTGCCAGTAATAACCCCGGGACAGGGAGGTACGAGCAGTACTTC. Translation gives CASNNPGTGRYEQYF. The J gene is TRBJ2-7, the V gene TRBV19, with 9 bases lining up with TRBD1. V trimming: 7 bases; J trimming: 4 bases; junction bases outside the gene matches: 11. There are 15 residues in the CDR3. The V gene's germline CDR1 is LNHDA and CDR2 SQIVND (reference sequence).

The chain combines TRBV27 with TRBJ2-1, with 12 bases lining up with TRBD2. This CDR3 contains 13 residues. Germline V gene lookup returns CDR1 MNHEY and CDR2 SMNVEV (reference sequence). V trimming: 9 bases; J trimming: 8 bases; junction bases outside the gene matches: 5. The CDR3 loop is CASGTSGRHEQFF. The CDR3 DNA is TGTGCCAGTGGGACTAGCGGGCGGCATGAGCAGTTCTTC.

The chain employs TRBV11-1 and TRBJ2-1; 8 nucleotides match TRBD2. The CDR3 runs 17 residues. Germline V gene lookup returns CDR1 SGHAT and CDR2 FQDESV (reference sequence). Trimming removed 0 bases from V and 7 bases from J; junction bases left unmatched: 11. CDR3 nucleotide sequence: TGTGCCAGCAGCTTAGCGAGTAGCGGGGTCCCGGGGAATGAGCAGTTCTTC. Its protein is CASSLASSGVPGNEQFF.

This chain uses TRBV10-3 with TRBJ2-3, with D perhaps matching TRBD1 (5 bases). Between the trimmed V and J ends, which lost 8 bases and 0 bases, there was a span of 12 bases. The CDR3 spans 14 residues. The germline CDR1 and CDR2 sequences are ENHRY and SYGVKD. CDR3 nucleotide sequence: TGTGCCATCCTAGACAGTTCTAGCACAGATACGCAGTATTTT. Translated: CAILDSSSTDTQYF.

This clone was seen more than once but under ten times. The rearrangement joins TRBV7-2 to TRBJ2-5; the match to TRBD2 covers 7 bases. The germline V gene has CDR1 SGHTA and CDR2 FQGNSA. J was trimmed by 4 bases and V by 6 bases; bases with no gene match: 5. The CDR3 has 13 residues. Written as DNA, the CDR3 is TGTGCCAGCAGGGAGGGCGGGAGAGAGACCCAGTACTTC. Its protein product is CASREGGRETQYF. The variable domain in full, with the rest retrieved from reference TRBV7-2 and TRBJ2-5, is GAGVSQSPSNKVTEKGKDVELRCDPISGHTALYWYRQSLGQGLEFLIYFQGNSAPDKSGLPSDRFSAERTGGSVSTLTIQRTQQEDSAVYLCASREGGRETQYFGPGTRLLVL.